Listed below are T cell receptor beta chains from one sample, sequenced in a study of OX40 agonist ivuxolimab in advanced cancers. Profiled with immunoSEQ multiplex PCR; TCRdb holds only in-frame clones, not every one. In the table there are 59,000 or so clones, more than 75% of which are singletons. The input for sequencing was CD4+ or CD8+ T cells sorted from blood, taken in a trial of the OX40 agonist ivuxolimab. The receptor set was obtained from an adult with an advanced solid tumor such as melanoma, head and neck, liver or kidney cancer. Both conserved end residues are part of each CDR3. D genes are given only for firm matches. Part of the rows lack a size; the others show once, few, many or a class for expanded clones.

clone_size	d_call	j_call	v_call	cdr3_aa	cdr3_nt
NA	NA	TRBJ1-6	TRBV7-9	CASSLVQGSNSPLHF	TGTGCCAGCAGCTTAGTCCAGGGCAGCAATTCACCCCTCCACTTT
NA	TRBD1	TRBJ2-2	TRBV7-2	CASSLGQGWTGELFF	TGTGCCAGCAGCTTAGGACAGGGTTGGACCGGGGAGCTGTTTTTT
NA	NA	TRBJ1-2	TRBV19	CASRGRGRGGYTF	TGTGCCAGTAGGGGAAGAGGCCGGGGAGGCTACACCTTC
NA	NA	TRBJ2-5	TRBV27	CASRGSGLIQETQYF	TGTGCCAGCAGAGGATCAGGGTTGATACAAGAGACCCAGTACTTC
few	NA	TRBJ1-5	TRBV6-1	CASTRDNNQPQHF	TGTGCCAGCACCCGGGACAATAATCAGCCCCAGCATTTT
few	NA	TRBJ2-5	TRBV11-2	CASSLGDSIMKVTQYF	TGTGCCAGCAGCTTAGGAGACAGTATTATGAAGGTGACCCAGTACTTC
NA	TRBD1	TRBJ2-5	TRBV18	CASSPPGQAQETQYF	TGTGCCAGCTCACCCCCGGGACAGGCCCAAGAGACCCAGTACTTC
NA	NA	TRBJ1-6	TRBV19	CASSHHSPLHF	TGTGCCAGTAGTCACCATTCACCCCTCCACTTT
NA	NA	TRBJ1-1	TRBV7-9	CASSATIRTISEAFF	TGTGCCAGCAGCGCTACCATCCGGACGATTTCTGAAGCTTTCTTT
NA	NA	TRBJ2-7	TRBV4-3	CASSPSFRAAYEQYF	TGCGCCAGCAGCCCCAGTTTCAGGGCTGCGTACGAGCAGTACTTC
NA	TRBD1	TRBJ2-5	TRBV11-3	CASSSSTSGGQETQYF	TGTGCCAGCAGCTCAAGCACGTCAGGGGGCCAAGAGACCCAGTACTTC
NA	TRBD1	TRBJ1-2	TRBV18	CASSPVTGGNSDYGYTF	TGTGCCAGCTCACCAGTGACAGGGGGCAATAGTGACTATGGCTACACCTTC
NA	NA	TRBJ1-5	TRBV30	CAWGRNEGQPQHF	TGTGCCTGGGGAAGGAACGAGGGACAGCCCCAGCATTTT
NA	TRBD2	TRBJ2-3	TRBV7-8	CASSLTSGSTDTQYF	TGTGCCAGCAGCTTAACTAGCGGTAGCACAGATACGCAGTATTTT
NA	TRBD1	TRBJ1-2	TRBV28	CASSRRDRVHSGYTF	TGTGCCAGCAGCCGCCGGGACAGGGTTCATTCTGGCTACACCTTC
NA	NA	TRBJ1-5	TRBV5-1	CASSTGTPNQPQHF	TGCGCCAGCAGCACCGGGACACCCAATCAGCCCCAGCATTTT
NA	TRBD1	TRBJ2-7	TRBV6-1	CASSEATGQGRNEQYF	TGTGCCAGCAGTGAAGCGACGGGACAGGGTCGCAACGAGCAGTACTTC
once	NA	TRBJ2-7	TRBV10-1	CASSGPGTRNYEQYF	TGCGCCAGCAGTGGACCCGGGACTCGCAACTACGAGCAGTACTTC
NA	TRBD2	TRBJ2-7	TRBV6-5	CASMSREASYEQYF	TGTGCCAGCATGAGCCGGGAGGCCTCCTACGAGCAGTACTTC
NA	NA	TRBJ1-6	TRBV5-6	CASSLAGVRGLHF	TGTGCCAGCAGCTTGGCTGGGGTACGGGGGCTCCACTTT
NA	TRBD1	TRBJ2-5	TRBV4-2	CASSTTGQGFQETQYF	TGTGCCAGCAGCACTACGGGACAGGGGTTCCAAGAGACCCAGTACTTC
NA	NA	TRBJ1-1	TRBV5-1	CASSLGAGMNTEAFF	TGCGCCAGCAGCTTGGGGGCGGGGATGAACACTGAAGCTTTCTTT
once	TRBD1	TRBJ1-4	TRBV9	CASSFRTGRGEKLFF	TGTGCCAGCAGCTTCCGGACAGGGAGAGGTGAAAAACTGTTTTTT
NA	NA	TRBJ1-3	TRBV9	CASSITYSGNTIYF	TGTGCCAGCAGTATAACTTACTCTGGAAACACCATATATTTT
once	NA	TRBJ2-1	TRBV18	CASSPGQFF	TGTGCCAGCTCACCGGGGCAGTTCTTC
NA	NA	TRBJ2-7	TRBV14	CASSRGAYEQYF	TGTGCCAGCAGCCGGGGAGCCTACGAGCAGTACTTC
NA	NA	TRBJ2-1	TRBV7-2	CASSQGGVSSYNEQFF	TGTGCCAGCAGCCAAGGCGGGGTTAGCTCCTACAATGAGCAGTTCTTC
NA	NA	TRBJ1-2	TRBV11-2	CASSLEGGTSMYYGYTF	TGTGCCAGCAGCTTAGAGGGGGGGACGTCGATGTACTATGGCTACACCTTC
NA	TRBD2	TRBJ2-1	TRBV9	CASSVELAGTNEQFF	TGTGCCAGCAGCGTAGAACTAGCGGGGACCAATGAGCAGTTCTTC
NA	TRBD2	TRBJ2-3	TRBV19	CASSIASGTIDTQYF	TGTGCCAGTAGTATTGCTAGCGGGACGATAGATACGCAGTATTTT
NA	TRBD1	TRBJ1-6	TRBV30	CARRTGEGWSPLHF	TGTGCCAGACGGACAGGGGAAGGATGGTCACCCCTCCACTTT
NA	NA	TRBJ2-3	TRBV2	CASRLTVVTQYF	TGTGCCAGCAGGTTGACAGTTGTTACGCAGTATTTT
once	NA	TRBJ2-5	TRBV27	CASSLDQETQYF	TGTGCCAGCAGTTTAGACCAAGAGACCCAGTACTTC
NA	NA	TRBJ1-2	TRBV4-1	CASSQVARVRLWAANYGYTF	TGCGCCAGCAGCCAAGTTGCCAGGGTTAGGTTGTGGGCAGCTAACTATGGCTACACCTTC
NA	TRBD1	TRBJ1-6	TRBV5-8	CASSSGQGNDSPLHF	TGTGCCAGCAGCTCTGGACAGGGGAATGATTCACCCCTCCACTTT
NA	TRBD2	TRBJ2-7	TRBV6-1	CASSIRGGYEQYF	TGTGCCAGCAGTATCCGGGGGGGTTACGAGCAGTACTTC
NA	NA	TRBJ2-2	TRBV6-6	CASSYTESGELFF	TGTGCCAGCAGTTACACCGAGTCTGGGGAGCTGTTTTTT
NA	NA	TRBJ1-3	TRBV6-1	CASSRQINTIYF	TGTGCCAGCAGTAGGCAAATAAACACCATATATTTT
NA	NA	TRBJ1-2	TRBV30	CAWSVWGYGYTF	TGTGCCTGGAGTGTATGGGGGTATGGCTACACCTTC
NA	NA	TRBJ2-6	TRBV11-2	CASSAPGRLSGANVLTF	TGTGCCAGCAGCGCACCGGGACGGCTCTCTGGGGCCAACGTCCTGACTTTC
NA	NA	TRBJ1-4	TRBV18	CASSPLGTKGLTNEKLFF	TGTGCCAGCTCACCACTAGGGACTAAGGGATTGACTAATGAAAAACTGTTTTTT
NA	NA	TRBJ2-7	TRBV30	CAWSDSSSGQYF	TGTGCCTGGAGTGACTCTTCGTCGGGGCAGTACTTC
once	NA	TRBJ2-1	TRBV15	CATSRDRPSSYNEQFF	TGTGCCACCAGCAGAGACAGGCCGAGCTCCTACAATGAGCAGTTCTTC